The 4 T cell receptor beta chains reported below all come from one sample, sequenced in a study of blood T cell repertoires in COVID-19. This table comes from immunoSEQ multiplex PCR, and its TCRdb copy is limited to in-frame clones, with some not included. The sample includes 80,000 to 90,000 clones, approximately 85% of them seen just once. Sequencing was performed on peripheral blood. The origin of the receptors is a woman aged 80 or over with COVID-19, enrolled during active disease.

The DNA for the CDR3 is TGTGCCAGCAGCCACGGGGGAGGTGAGGACGAGCAGTACTTC. This sequence encodes CASSHGGGEDEQYF. The genes are TRBV3-1 (or the pseudogene TRBV3-2) and TRBJ2-7; perhaps TRBD2 as D (6 bases). Germline CDR1 and CDR2: LGHDT and YNNKEL (reference sequence). This CDR3 comprises 14 residues. V lost 3 bases and J 5 bases, leaving 14 bases between the germline ends.

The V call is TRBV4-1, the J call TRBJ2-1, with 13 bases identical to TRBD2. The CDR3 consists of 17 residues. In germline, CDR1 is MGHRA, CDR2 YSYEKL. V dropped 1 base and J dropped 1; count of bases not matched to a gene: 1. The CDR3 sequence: CASSQGTSGSSYNEQFF. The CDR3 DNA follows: TGCGCCAGCAGCCAAGGGACTAGCGGGAGTTCCTACAATGAGCAGTTCTTC.

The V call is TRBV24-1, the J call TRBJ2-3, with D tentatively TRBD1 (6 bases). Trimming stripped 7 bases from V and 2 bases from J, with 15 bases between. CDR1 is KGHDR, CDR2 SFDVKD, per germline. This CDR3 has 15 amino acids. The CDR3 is CATSKATGITDTQYF. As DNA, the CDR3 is TGTGCCACCAGCAAAGCGACAGGTATCACAGATACGCAGTATTTT.

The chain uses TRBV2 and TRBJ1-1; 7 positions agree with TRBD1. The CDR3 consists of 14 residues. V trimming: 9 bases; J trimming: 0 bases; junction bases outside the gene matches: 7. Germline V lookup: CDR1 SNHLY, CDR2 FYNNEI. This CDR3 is CARSLGQLNTEAFF. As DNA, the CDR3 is TGTGCCAGATCCCTGGGACAGCTGAACACTGAAGCTTTCTTT.